This T cell receptor (beta chain) was identified in a study of blood T cell repertoires in COVID-19. In the study overall: Samples representing acute and convalescent COVID-19 were sourced from the United States, Italy and Spain. PBMCs, B-cell-depleted T cells, or T cells were the source of the cDNA or gDNA that made up the material.

This clone was detected once. Methods used by the authors: Researchers report that nucleated cell counts were estimated from reference gene primer amplification. Repertoires were generated with immunoSEQ multiplex PCR, while TCRdb's copy carries only in-frame clones and drops some. V and J calls and clone size are given by that table; D and trimming were obtained from the DNA. The table includes 25,000 to 30,000 clones, 81% detected once. CDR3 length equals 17 residues. The sequenced sample consisted of peripheral blood. This chain connects TRBV21-1 to TRBJ2-2; the table's TRBD1 call for D was not verified on the DNA. TRBV21-1 is described as a pseudogene. The source of this sequence is a man in his fifties with active or convalescent COVID-19. Here the CDR3 reads CASSRLGTGGNTGELFF. CDR3 sequence (DNA): TGTGCCAGCAGTAGACTCGGGACAGGGGGGAACACCGGGGAGCTGTTTTTT.